The 14 T cell receptor beta chains reported below all come from one sample, sequenced in a study of T cell repertoires in cytomegalovirus infection. One entry per CDR3 protein results from TCRdb running MiXCR on the reads. The sample records about 230,000 distinct CDR3 sequences, approximately 7% being singletons. The sample comprised PBMCs. The receptors stem from a human donor in good health (CMV status not recorded). Some clones in this sample may be carry-over from other donors' samples.

This clonotype was detected ten times or more. The rearrangement uses TRBV11-2 and TRBJ2-1; 7 positions agree with TRBD1. CDR3 length: 19 amino acids. Germline V CDR1 and CDR2: SGHAT, FQNNGV. V lost 3 bases, J lost 0 bases, and 14 bases stayed unmatched. The CDR3 protein is CASSFSRRGPLSSYNEQFF. Here the CDR3 DNA reads TGTGCCAGCAGCTTCTCTAGAAGGGGGCCTCTTTCCTCCTACAATGAGCAGTTCTTC.

The table lists this clonotype with many counts. The chain joins TRBV6-5 to TRBJ1-4; 7 bases are shared with TRBD1. In germline, CDR1 is MNHEY, CDR2 SVGAGI. Trimming cost V 5 bases and J 4 bases; bases outside gene matches: 4. This CDR3 contains 14 residues. The CDR3 here is CASSITGVNEKLFF. CDR3 bases: TGTGCCAGCAGTATAACAGGGGTTAATGAAAAACTGTTTTTT.

This clonotype came up many times. The genes are TRBV20-1 and TRBJ1-2; TRBD1 is a possible D gene (5 bases). CDR1 DFQATT and CDR2 SNEGSKA come from the germline V gene (reference sequence). There are 14 residues in the CDR3. V was shortened by 5 bases and J by 0 bases, with 13 bases between the two germline ends. The CDR3 sequence: CSAWGGDANYGYTF. CDR3 in DNA: TGCAGTGCTTGGGGAGGGGATGCTAACTATGGCTACACCTTC.

This clonotype came up many times. The CDR3 reads CASSQEGTGSTEAFF. Written as DNA, the CDR3 is TGTGCCAGCAGCCAAGAAGGGACAGGAAGCACTGAAGCTTTCTTT. The chain has TRBV4-2 and TRBJ1-1; TRBD1 agrees at 8 bases. Unmatched junction bases numbered 4, after V lost 0 bases and J lost 4 bases. The CDR3 totals 15 residues. Germline-derived CDR1 and CDR2 are LGHNA and YNFKEQ.

The chain has TRBV20-1 and TRBJ2-3; D call uncertain. V was cut by 2 bases and J by 2 bases, with 17 bases left in between. This CDR3 is 16 amino acids long. The germline CDR1 and CDR2 sequences are DFQATT and SNEGSKA (reference sequence). In nucleotides, the CDR3 is TGCAGTGCTAGATTCTCCCGGAAGGTGGTCACAGATACGCAGTATTTT. Encoded protein: CSARFSRKVVTDTQYF.

The sample holds a few counts of this clonotype. The chain combines TRBV6-2 or TRBV6-3 with TRBJ2-1, with a tentative D call TRBD1 (6 bases). The CDR3 has 12 residues. Germline CDR1 MNHEY, CDR2 SVGEGT. V lost 2 bases and J lost 7, with 6 bases in between. The CDR3 reads CASSYQGNEQFF. The CDR3 DNA is TGTGCCAGCAGTTACCAGGGGAATGAGCAGTTCTTC.

V and J are TRBV20-1 and TRBJ2-5; the match to TRBD2 covers 8 bases. Looked up from germline, CDR1 is DFQATT and CDR2 is SNEGSKA (reference sequence). The CDR3 sequence is 15 residues long. J gave up 5 bases and V 3 bases, and 11 bases lay outside the gene matches. Written as DNA, the CDR3 is TGCAGTGCTAGGGACTCCGGGGGGGCCGGGGAGACCCAGTACTTC. It is translated as CSARDSGGAGETQYF.

This clonotype appeared many times. The V call is TRBV29-1, the J call TRBJ1-2; no reliable D call. V was trimmed by 3 bases and J by 2 bases, leaving 10 bases between them. CDR3 length: 13 amino acids. Germline CDR1 SQVTM, CDR2 ANQGSEA. The CDR3 protein is CSVEKGINYGYTF. CDR3 sequence (DNA): TGCAGCGTTGAGAAGGGTATCAACTATGGCTACACCTTC.

Ten or more counts support this clonotype. CDR3 in amino acids: CASSLSHGTGWKNEQFF. The DNA for the CDR3 is TGTGCCAGCAGCTTAAGCCACGGGACAGGGTGGAAGAATGAGCAGTTCTTC. The chain links TRBV7-2 to TRBJ2-1, with TRBD1 matching 9 bases. Trimming at V came to 2 bases and at J to 7 bases, leaving 12 bases not matched to a gene. This CDR3 contains 17 residues. Germline V lookup: CDR1 SGHTA, CDR2 FQGNSA. The full variable domain, with the rest looked up from reference TRBV7-2 and TRBJ2-1, is GAGVSQSPSNKVTEKGKDVELRCDPISGHTALYWYRQSLGQGLEFLIYFQGNSAPDKSGLPSDRFSAERTGGSVSTLTIQRTQQEDSAVYLCASSLSHGTGWKNEQFFGPGTRLTVL.

The chain is built from TRBV7-2 and TRBJ2-1; perhaps TRBD2 as D (7 bases). V lost 6 bases and J lost 10, with 19 bases in between. The CDR3 is 14 amino acids. The germline CDR1 and CDR2 sequences are SGHTA and FQGNSA. The CDR3 DNA reads as TGTGCCAGCAGAAAATGGGGGGGGCAAAAAGAGCAGTTCTTC. This encodes CASRKWGGQKEQFF.

The V gene is TRBV18, the J gene TRBJ2-3; D gene unclear. With 2 bases removed from V and 2 bases from J, the gap between germline ends came to 8 bases. The length of the CDR3 is 14 residues. The germline V gene encodes CDR1 KGHSH and CDR2 LQKENI. The CDR3 DNA is TGTGCCAGCTCACCATTGAGGAACACAGATACGCAGTATTTT. Protein sequence: CASSPLRNTDTQYF.

This clonotype was seen repeatedly, ten times or more. The genes are TRBV7-2 and TRBJ1-3; D is uncertain. In germline, CDR1 is SGHTA, CDR2 FQGNSA. The CDR3 extends over 15 amino acids. V was clipped by 1 base and J by 0 bases, with 7 bases between them. In DNA form, the CDR3 reads TGTGCCAGCAGCTTAGAACAGTCCTCTGGAAACACCATATATTTT. It specifies CASSLEQSSGNTIYF.

This clonotype was seen at least ten times. J is TRBJ2-3 and V is TRBV7-2; the D is unclear. Germline V gives CDR1 SGHTA, CDR2 FQGNSA. This CDR3 comprises 12 residues. The V end was cut by 5 bases, the J end by 2 bases, with 5 bases between. CDR3 protein: CASSPYTDTQYF. The CDR3 bases are TGTGCCAGCAGCCCATACACAGATACGCAGTATTTT.

This clonotype has a count of ten or more. The V and J genes are TRBV11-2 and TRBJ1-4; 9 bases are a match to TRBD1. Germline V CDR1 and CDR2: SGHAT, FQNNGV. V trimming: 8 bases; J trimming: 7 bases; junction bases outside the gene matches: 8. The length of the CDR3 is 14 residues. CDR3 DNA sequence: TGTGCCAGCGGGAACAGGGGGCTGGGTGAAAAACTGTTTTTT. Its translation: CASGNRGLGEKLFF.